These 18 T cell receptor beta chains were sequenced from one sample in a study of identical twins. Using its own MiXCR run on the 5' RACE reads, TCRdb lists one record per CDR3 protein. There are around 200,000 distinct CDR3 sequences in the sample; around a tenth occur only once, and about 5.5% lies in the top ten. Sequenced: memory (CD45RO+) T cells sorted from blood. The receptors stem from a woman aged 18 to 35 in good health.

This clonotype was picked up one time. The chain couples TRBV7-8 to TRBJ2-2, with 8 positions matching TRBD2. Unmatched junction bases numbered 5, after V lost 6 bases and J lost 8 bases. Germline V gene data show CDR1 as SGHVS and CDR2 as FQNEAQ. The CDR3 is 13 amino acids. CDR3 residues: CASRETSVGELFF. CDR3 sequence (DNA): TGTGCCAGCAGGGAGACTAGCGTAGGGGAGCTGTTTTTT.

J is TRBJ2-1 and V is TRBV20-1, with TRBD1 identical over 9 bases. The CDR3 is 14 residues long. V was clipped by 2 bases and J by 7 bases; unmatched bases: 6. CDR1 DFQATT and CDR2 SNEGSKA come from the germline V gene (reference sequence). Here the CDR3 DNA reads TGCAGTGCTAGAACAGGGGGCAGTTCAAATGAGCAGTTCTTC. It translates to CSARTGGSSNEQFF.

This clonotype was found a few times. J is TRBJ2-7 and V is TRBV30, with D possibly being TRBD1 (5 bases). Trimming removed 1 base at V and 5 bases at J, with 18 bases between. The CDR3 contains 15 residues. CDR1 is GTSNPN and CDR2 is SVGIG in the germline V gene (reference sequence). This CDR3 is CAWSGSTAYWDEQYF. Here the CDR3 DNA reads TGTGCCTGGAGTGGATCGACAGCATATTGGGACGAGCAGTACTTC.

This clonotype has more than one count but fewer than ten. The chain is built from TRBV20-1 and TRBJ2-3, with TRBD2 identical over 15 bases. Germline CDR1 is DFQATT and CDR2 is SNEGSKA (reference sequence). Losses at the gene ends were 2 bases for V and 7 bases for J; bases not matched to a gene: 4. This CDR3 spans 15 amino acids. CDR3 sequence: CSARPGTSGRNTQYF. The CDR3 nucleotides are TGCAGTGCTAGACCAGGGACTAGCGGGAGGAATACGCAGTATTTT.

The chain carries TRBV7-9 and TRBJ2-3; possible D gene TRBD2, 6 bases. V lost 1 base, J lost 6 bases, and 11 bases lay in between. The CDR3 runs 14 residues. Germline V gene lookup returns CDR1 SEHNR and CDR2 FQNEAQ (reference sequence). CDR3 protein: CASSLVGSGDTQYF. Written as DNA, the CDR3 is TGTGCCAGCAGCTTAGTCGGGAGCGGGGATACGCAGTATTTT.

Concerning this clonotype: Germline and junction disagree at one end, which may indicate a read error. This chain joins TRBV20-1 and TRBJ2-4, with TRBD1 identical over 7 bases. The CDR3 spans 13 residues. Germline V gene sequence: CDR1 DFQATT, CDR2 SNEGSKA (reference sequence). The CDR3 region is CSAGDRVKNIQYF. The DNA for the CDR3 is TGCAGTGCTGGAGACAGGGTCAAAAACATTCAGTACTTC.

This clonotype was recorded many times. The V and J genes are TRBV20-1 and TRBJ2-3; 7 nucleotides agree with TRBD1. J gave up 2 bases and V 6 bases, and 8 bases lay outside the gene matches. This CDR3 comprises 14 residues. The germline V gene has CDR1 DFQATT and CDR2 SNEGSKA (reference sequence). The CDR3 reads CSADRGQHTDTQYF. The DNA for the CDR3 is TGCAGTGCCGACCGGGGACAGCACACAGATACGCAGTATTTT.

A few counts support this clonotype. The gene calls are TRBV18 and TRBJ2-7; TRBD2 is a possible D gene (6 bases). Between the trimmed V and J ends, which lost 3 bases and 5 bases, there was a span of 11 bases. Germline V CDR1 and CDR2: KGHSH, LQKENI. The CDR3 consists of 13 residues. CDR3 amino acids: CASSPWASDEQYF. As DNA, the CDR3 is TGTGCCAGCTCACCCTGGGCTAGCGACGAGCAGTACTTC.

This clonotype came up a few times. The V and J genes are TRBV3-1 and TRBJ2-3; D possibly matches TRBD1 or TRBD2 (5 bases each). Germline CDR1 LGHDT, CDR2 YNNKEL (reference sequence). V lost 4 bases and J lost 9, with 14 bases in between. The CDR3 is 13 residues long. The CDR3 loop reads CASSPREGYTQYF. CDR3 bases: TGTGCCAGCAGCCCGAGAGAGGGGTACACGCAGTATTTT.

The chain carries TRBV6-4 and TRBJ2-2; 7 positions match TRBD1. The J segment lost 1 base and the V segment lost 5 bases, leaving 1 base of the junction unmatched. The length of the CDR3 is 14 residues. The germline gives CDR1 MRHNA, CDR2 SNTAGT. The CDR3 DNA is TGTGCCAGCAGTCGGGACAGGAACACCGGGGAGCTGTTTTTT. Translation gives CASSRDRNTGELFF.

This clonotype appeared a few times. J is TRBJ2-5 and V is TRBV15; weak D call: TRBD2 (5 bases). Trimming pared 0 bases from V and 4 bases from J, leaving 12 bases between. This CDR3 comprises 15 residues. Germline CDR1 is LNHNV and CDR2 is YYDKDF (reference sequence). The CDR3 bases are TGTGCCACCAGCAGAGATTTTGCGGGCGGAGAGACCCAGTACTTC. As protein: CATSRDFAGGETQYF.

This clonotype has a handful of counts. CDR3 sequence reads: CSAGGQGNTEAFF. The CDR3 DNA reads as TGCAGTGCTGGGGGACAGGGGAACACTGAAGCTTTCTTT. The chain combines TRBV20-1 with TRBJ1-1, with TRBD1 matching 9 bases. The germline CDR1 and CDR2 sequences are DFQATT and SNEGSKA (reference sequence). Unmatched junction bases numbered 2, after V lost 5 bases and J lost 1 base. This CDR3 has 13 amino acids.

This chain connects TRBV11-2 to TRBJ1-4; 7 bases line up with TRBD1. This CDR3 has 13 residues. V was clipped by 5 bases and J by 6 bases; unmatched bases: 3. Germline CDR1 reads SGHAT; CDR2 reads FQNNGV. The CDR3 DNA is TGTGCCAGCAGCCGGGACAGTGATGAAAAACTGTTTTTT. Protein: CASSRDSDEKLFF.

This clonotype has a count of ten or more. DNA of the CDR3: TGTGCCAGCAGCTTGGGTTTTTCCTACGAGCAGTACTTC. Translation gives CASSLGFSYEQYF. The rearrangement uses TRBV7-8 and TRBJ2-7, with D hard to call. The V end lost 3 bases, the J end lost 1 base, and 7 bases lay between the germline ends. The length of the CDR3 is 13 residues. Germline CDR1 and CDR2: SGHVS and FQNEAQ.

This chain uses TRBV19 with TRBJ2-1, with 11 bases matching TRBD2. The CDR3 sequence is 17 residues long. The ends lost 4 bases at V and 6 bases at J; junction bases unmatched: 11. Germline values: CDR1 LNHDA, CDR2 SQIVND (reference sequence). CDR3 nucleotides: TGTGCCAGTAGTACCCCCTATAGCGGGGGGGCGATCAATGAGCAGTTCTTC. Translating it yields CASSTPYSGGAINEQFF.

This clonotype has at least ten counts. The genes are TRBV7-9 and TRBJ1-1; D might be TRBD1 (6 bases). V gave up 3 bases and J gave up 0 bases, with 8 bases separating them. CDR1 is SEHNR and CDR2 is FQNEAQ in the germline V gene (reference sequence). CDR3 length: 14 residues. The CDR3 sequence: CASSLGAVNTEAFF. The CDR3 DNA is TGTGCCAGCAGCTTGGGGGCAGTGAACACTGAAGCTTTCTTT.

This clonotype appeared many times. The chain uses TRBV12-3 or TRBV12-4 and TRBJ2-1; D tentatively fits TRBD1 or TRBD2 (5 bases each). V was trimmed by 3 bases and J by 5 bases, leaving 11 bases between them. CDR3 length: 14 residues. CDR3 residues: CASSLDGTHNEQFF. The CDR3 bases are TGTGCCAGCAGTTTGGACGGGACCCACAATGAGCAGTTCTTC.

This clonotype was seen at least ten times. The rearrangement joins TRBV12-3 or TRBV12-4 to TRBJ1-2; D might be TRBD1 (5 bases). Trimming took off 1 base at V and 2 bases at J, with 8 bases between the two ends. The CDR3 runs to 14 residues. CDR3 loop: CASSLGRANYGYTF. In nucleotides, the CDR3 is TGTGCCAGCAGTTTAGGCAGGGCCAACTATGGCTACACCTTC.